The next 28 T cell receptor beta chains were all read from a single sample in a study of T-cell memory formation after mild COVID-19. TCRdb analysed the 5' RACE reads with MiXCR anew, one entry per CDR3 protein. The table records roughly 350,000 distinct CDR3 sequences, roughly an eighth of them present only once. Sequenced sample: PBMCs or a T cell subset sorted from them (not recorded which). These receptors all come from a man younger than 35 who had mild COVID-19 (a few samples of this study predate the infection). Cell type and time point are not known.

V usage is TRBV25-1 and J usage is TRBJ1-1; no clear D. This CDR3 has 13 amino acids. Germline V gene data show CDR1 as MGHDK and CDR2 as SYGVNS. The V end lost 3 bases, the J end lost 2 bases, and 7 bases lay between the germline ends. The CDR3 loop reads CASSDPTNTEAFF. The DNA for the CDR3 is TGTGCCAGCAGTGACCCAACTAACACTGAAGCTTTCTTT.

This chain connects TRBV9 to TRBJ1-1; D may be TRBD1 (5 bases). The CDR3 length is 16 residues. The V end was cut by 0 bases, the J end by 1 base, with 13 bases between. CDR1 SGDLS and CDR2 YYNGEE come from the germline V gene. CDR3 nucleotides: TGTGCCAGCAGCGTAGGGCCAGGGAGATCGAACACTGAAGCTTTCTTT. Translated: CASSVGPGRSNTEAFF.

This clonotype occurred a few times. V and J are TRBV28 and TRBJ2-3, with TRBD1 matching 8 bases. The V and J ends lost 5 bases and 1 base, in that order; junction bases with no gene match: 5. The CDR3 runs to 15 residues. CDR1 is MDHEN, CDR2 SYDVKM, per germline. CDR3 bases: TGTGCCAGCAGTGAACCGGGACAGGGCACAGATACGCAGTATTTT. Its translation is CASSEPGQGTDTQYF.

This clonotype was recorded many times. This chain connects TRBV5-1 to TRBJ1-5; possibly TRBD1 for D (6 bases). The germline gives CDR1 SGHRS, CDR2 YFSETQ. The CDR3 has 15 amino acids. V lost 0 bases to trimming and J lost 3 bases, with 10 bases between them. CDR3 bases: TGCGCCAGCAGCTTGGCCGGGACATACAATCAGCCCCAGCATTTT. It specifies CASSLAGTYNQPQHF.

As for this clonotype: At one end the junction does not follow the germline gene, possibly because of a read error. V gene TRBV7-2 combines with J gene TRBJ2-5; D is perhaps TRBD2 (6 bases). CDR1 is SGHTA, CDR2 FQGNSA, per germline. This CDR3 is 14 amino acids long. The CDR3 coding sequence is TGTGCCACCAGCCGCGGAGGGTACCAAGAGACCCAGTACTTC. Translated: CATSRGGYQETQYF.

This clonotype occurred a few times. The chain employs TRBV10-3 and TRBJ2-1; 9 nucleotides line up with TRBD2. The germline CDR1 and CDR2 sequences are ENHRY and SYGVKD. CDR3 length: 15 residues. Trimming cost V 4 bases and J 2 bases; bases outside gene matches: 3. The CDR3 spells CAISGTSDTYNEQFF. In nucleotides, the CDR3 is TGTGCCATCAGTGGGACTAGCGATACCTACAATGAGCAGTTCTTC.

The CDR3 nucleotides are TGTGCCAGCAGTTCCTCGACCGGGGAGCTGTTTTTT. Amino acids: CASSSSTGELFF. The chain links TRBV7-2 to TRBJ2-2; D gene ambiguous. The CDR3 runs 12 residues. The germline V gene has CDR1 SGHTA and CDR2 FQGNSA. Trimming shortened V by 6 bases and J by 5 bases, and 7 bases separated the two germline ends.

CDR3 DNA sequence: TGTGCCAGCAGTTTAGCTACAGGTGCCTACAATGAGCAGTTCTTC. This codes for CASSLATGAYNEQFF. The chain is built from TRBV12-3 or TRBV12-4 and TRBJ2-1, with D perhaps matching TRBD1 (5 bases). V was trimmed by 0 bases and J by 2 bases, leaving 8 bases between them. The CDR3 covers 15 residues.

This clonotype was recorded a few times. This chain joins TRBV4-2 and TRBJ2-7; 7 nucleotides line up with TRBD1. Germline V lookup: CDR1 LGHNA, CDR2 YNFKEQ. Trimming took 0 bases from V and 4 from J; bases not matched to a gene: 18. The CDR3 totals 19 residues. Here the CDR3 reads CASSQDAGTASPNDYEQYF. CDR3 DNA sequence: TGTGCCAGCAGCCAAGACGCCGGGACAGCCTCCCCAAACGATTACGAGCAGTACTTC.

This clonotype was recorded a few times. V is TRBV7-8 and J is TRBJ2-3, with TRBD2 matching 10 bases. Trimming took 2 bases from V and 2 from J; bases not matched to a gene: 4. Germline V gene data show CDR1 as SGHVS and CDR2 as FQNEAQ. This CDR3 has 16 amino acids. The CDR3 coding sequence is TGTGCCAGCAGCTTAATAGCGGGGGGACCCACAGATACGCAGTATTTT. Its translation: CASSLIAGGPTDTQYF.

The chain recombines TRBV2 with TRBJ2-5, with 10 positions matching TRBD1. The trim removed 8 bases at V and 5 bases at J, leaving 8 bases unmatched. Germline lookup yields CDR1 SNHLY and CDR2 FYNNEI. The CDR3 is 14 amino acids. In nucleotides, the CDR3 is TGTGCCAGCCCCGGGGACAGGGGTCCGGAGACCCAGTACTTC. Translating it yields CASPGDRGPETQYF.

This clonotype has a count of ten or more. The chain recombines TRBV25-1 with TRBJ1-1, with D possibly being TRBD1 (5 bases). The V end lost 3 bases, the J end lost 4 bases, and 9 bases lay between the germline ends. Germline V gene lookup returns CDR1 MGHDK and CDR2 SYGVNS. The CDR3 is made up of 13 amino acids. In nucleotides, the CDR3 is TGTGCCAGCAGTGAGGTAGGGGCCACTGAAGCTTTCTTT. The encoded protein is CASSEVGATEAFF.

The sample holds a few counts of this clonotype. The rearrangement joins TRBV6-5 to TRBJ1-2, with TRBD1 as a possible D gene (5 bases). The CDR3 covers 15 residues. The germline V gene has CDR1 MNHEY and CDR2 SVGAGI. V was pared by 0 bases and J by 4 bases, with 12 bases between. CDR3 DNA: TGTGCCAGCAGTTACTCGAATGTAGGGGTCTATGGCTACACCTTC. Amino acids: CASSYSNVGVYGYTF.

This clonotype was counted between two and nine times. The chain is built from TRBV7-9 and TRBJ2-3, with D perhaps TRBD2 (5 bases). CDR1 SEHNR and CDR2 FQNEAQ come from the germline V gene (reference sequence). The CDR3 runs to 15 residues. V was pared by 0 bases and J by 7 bases, with 14 bases between. The CDR3 DNA is TGTGCCAGCAGCTTAGCGGTTCGAGGAGGCAATACGCAGTATTTT. As protein: CASSLAVRGGNTQYF.

This clonotype has only a few counts. This chain links TRBV29-1 with TRBJ2-6; D ambiguous. CDR3 length equals 14 residues. V was clipped by 4 bases and J by 0 bases, with 7 bases between them. Germline CDR1 is SQVTM and CDR2 is ANQGSEA. The CDR3 coding sequence is TGCAGCGTTGCGACGGACTCTGGGGCCAACGTCCTGACTTTC. It yields the protein CSVATDSGANVLTF. Full variable domain (rest looked up from reference TRBV29-1 and TRBJ2-6): SAVISQKPSRDICQRGTSLTIQCQVDSQVTMMFWYRQQPGQSLTLIATANQGSEATYESGFVIDKFPISRPNLTFSTLTVSNMSPEDSSIYLCSVATDSGANVLTFGAGSRLTVL.

This clonotype was counted many times. The V and J genes are TRBV5-1 and TRBJ2-7, with D unresolved. Trimming stripped 5 bases from V and 6 bases from J, with 18 bases between. Germline V gene sequence: CDR1 SGHRS, CDR2 YFSETQ. The CDR3 is made up of 14 amino acids. CDR3 amino acids: CASRKELFVPEQYF. DNA of the CDR3: TGCGCCAGCAGAAAAGAACTCTTTGTCCCCGAGCAGTACTTC.

The chain joins TRBV5-4 to TRBJ2-3, with 10 positions matching TRBD2. The V segment lost 4 bases and the J segment 0 bases; nucleotides outside the gene matches: 11. The CDR3 is 18 residues long. Looked up from germline, CDR1 is SGHNT and CDR2 is YYREEE (reference sequence). The CDR3 protein is CASSAHAPSGGSTDTQYF. The CDR3 DNA follows: TGTGCCAGCAGCGCGCACGCCCCTAGCGGGGGAAGCACAGATACGCAGTATTTT.

This clonotype appeared a few times. The chain uses TRBV4-1 and TRBJ2-3; D is unresolved. The germline CDR1 and CDR2 sequences are MGHRA and YSYEKL. This CDR3 contains 19 residues. Trimming stripped 0 bases from V and 2 bases from J, with 21 bases between. This CDR3 reads CASSQEQPAETALTDTQYF. As DNA, the CDR3 is TGCGCCAGCAGCCAAGAACAGCCCGCCGAAACCGCCCTCACAGATACGCAGTATTTT.

In its sample, this clonotype was seen many times. V usage is TRBV30 and J usage is TRBJ2-5; D may be TRBD1 (5 bases). Trimming took off 2 bases at V and 7 bases at J, with 14 bases between the two ends. Germline values: CDR1 GTSNPN, CDR2 SVGIG (reference sequence). CDR3 length: 13 amino acids. CDR3 region: CAWSIQGVVTQYF. The CDR3 coding sequence is TGTGCCTGGAGTATCCAAGGGGTTGTGACCCAGTACTTC.

This clonotype was seen many times. The rearrangement links TRBV5-5 to TRBJ2-1; no clear D gene. This CDR3 is 13 amino acids long. The germline CDR1 and CDR2 sequences are SGHKS and YYEKEE (reference sequence). V was pared by 4 bases and J by 2 bases, with 7 bases between. Written as DNA, the CDR3 is TGTGCCAGCAGCGTTTTGACCTACAATGAGCAGTTCTTC. Translating it yields CASSVLTYNEQFF.

The J gene is TRBJ2-2, the V gene TRBV6-2 or TRBV6-3, with D hard to call. This CDR3 comprises 13 residues. Germline CDR1 and CDR2: MNHEY and SVGEGT. V lost 2 bases and J 2 bases, leaving 3 bases between the germline ends. CDR3: CASSYINTGELFF. The CDR3 DNA follows: TGTGCCAGCAGTTACATAAACACCGGGGAGCTGTTTTTT.

This sequence joins TRBV4-2 and TRBJ1-2, with 7 bases matching TRBD1. The ends lost 4 bases at V and 8 bases at J; junction bases unmatched: 10. CDR3 length equals 14 residues. CDR1 is LGHNA, CDR2 YNFKEQ, per germline. The CDR3 nucleotides are TGTGCCAGCAGCCGAAACGACAGGGTGCGCGGCTACACCTTC. This encodes CASSRNDRVRGYTF.

This clonotype appeared a few times. The V call is TRBV7-2, the J call TRBJ2-2, with 10 bases fitting TRBD1. This CDR3 comprises 15 residues. Germline V gives CDR1 SGHTA, CDR2 FQGNSA. V lost 5 bases and J lost 15; bases outside the gene matches: 15. CDR3 DNA sequence: TGTGCCAGCAGCCAGGGACAGGGGCCTGGGTGGATGATGTTTTTT. It specifies CASSQGQGPGWMMFF.

The CDR3 is CSAPGLAGGNIQYF. CDR3 sequence (DNA): TGCAGTGCTCCGGGGTTAGCAGGAGGAAACATTCAGTACTTC. The V call is TRBV20-1, the J call TRBJ2-4, with a weak D call TRBD2 (5 bases). Germline-derived CDR1 and CDR2 are DFQATT and SNEGSKA (reference sequence). The CDR3 is 14 amino acids. Trimming removed 5 bases at V and 6 bases at J, with 17 bases between.

There are many counts of this clonotype. The J gene is TRBJ2-3, the V gene TRBV3-1; D uncertain. The germline CDR1 and CDR2 sequences are LGHDT and YNNKEL (reference sequence). The CDR3 runs to 13 residues. V was pared by 4 bases and J by 2 bases, with 7 bases between. In DNA, the CDR3 is TGTGCCAGCAGCCGTACACTCACAGATACGCAGTATTTT. Amino acids: CASSRTLTDTQYF.

J is TRBJ2-6 and V is TRBV25-1, with 7 bases that match TRBD1. The CDR3 spans 13 residues. Looked up from germline, CDR1 is MGHDK and CDR2 is SYGVNS. The V gene end was trimmed by 3 bases and the J gene end by 10 bases; junction bases not matched to a gene: 3. CDR3 in amino acids: CASSETGPNVLTF. Written as DNA, the CDR3 is TGTGCCAGCAGTGAGACAGGGCCTAACGTCCTGACTTTC.

This clonotype was seen more than once but under ten times. V usage is TRBV7-2 and J usage is TRBJ2-3; 8 bases map to TRBD2. This CDR3 contains 15 residues. V lost 5 bases and J lost 8; bases outside the gene matches: 12. Germline V lookup: CDR1 SGHTA, CDR2 FQGNSA. CDR3 sequence: CASSPLIPGGSTQYF. The CDR3 nucleotides read TGTGCCAGCAGCCCACTTATTCCGGGGGGGAGTACGCAGTATTTT.

This clonotype occurred a few times. This chain connects TRBV27 to TRBJ2-6, with unresolved D. The CDR3 sequence is 15 residues long. The V end was cut by 8 bases, the J end by 1 base, with 12 bases between. Germline values: CDR1 MNHEY, CDR2 SMNVEV (reference sequence). The CDR3 spells CASCRFPSGANVLTF. CDR3 in DNA: TGTGCCAGCTGCCGTTTTCCGTCTGGGGCCAACGTCCTGACTTTC.